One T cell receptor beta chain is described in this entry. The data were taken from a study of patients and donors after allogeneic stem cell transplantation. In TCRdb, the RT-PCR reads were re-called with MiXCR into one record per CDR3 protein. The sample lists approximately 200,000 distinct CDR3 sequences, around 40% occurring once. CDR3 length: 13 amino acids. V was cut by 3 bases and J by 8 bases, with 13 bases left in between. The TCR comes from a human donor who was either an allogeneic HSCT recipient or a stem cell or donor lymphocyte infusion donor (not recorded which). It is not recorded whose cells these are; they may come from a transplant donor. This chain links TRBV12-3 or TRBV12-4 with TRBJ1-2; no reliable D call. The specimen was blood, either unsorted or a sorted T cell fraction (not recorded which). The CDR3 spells CASSLGQREGYTF. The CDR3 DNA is TGTGCCAGCAGTTTGGGCCAGCGAGAGGGCTACACCTTC.